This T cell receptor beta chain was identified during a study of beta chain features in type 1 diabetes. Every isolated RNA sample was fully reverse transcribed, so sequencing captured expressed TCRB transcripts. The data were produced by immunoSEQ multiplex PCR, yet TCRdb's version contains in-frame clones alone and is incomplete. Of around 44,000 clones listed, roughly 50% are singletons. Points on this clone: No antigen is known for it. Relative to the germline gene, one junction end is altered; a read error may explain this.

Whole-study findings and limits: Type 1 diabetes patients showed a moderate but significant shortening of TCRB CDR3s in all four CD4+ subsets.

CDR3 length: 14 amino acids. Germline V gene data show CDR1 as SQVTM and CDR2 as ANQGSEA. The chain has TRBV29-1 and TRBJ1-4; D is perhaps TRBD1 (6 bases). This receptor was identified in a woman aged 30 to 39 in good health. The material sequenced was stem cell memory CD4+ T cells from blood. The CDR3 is CSVGSGTLNEELFF. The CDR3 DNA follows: TGCAGCGTTGGGAGTGGGACACTAAATGAAGAACTGTTTTTT.